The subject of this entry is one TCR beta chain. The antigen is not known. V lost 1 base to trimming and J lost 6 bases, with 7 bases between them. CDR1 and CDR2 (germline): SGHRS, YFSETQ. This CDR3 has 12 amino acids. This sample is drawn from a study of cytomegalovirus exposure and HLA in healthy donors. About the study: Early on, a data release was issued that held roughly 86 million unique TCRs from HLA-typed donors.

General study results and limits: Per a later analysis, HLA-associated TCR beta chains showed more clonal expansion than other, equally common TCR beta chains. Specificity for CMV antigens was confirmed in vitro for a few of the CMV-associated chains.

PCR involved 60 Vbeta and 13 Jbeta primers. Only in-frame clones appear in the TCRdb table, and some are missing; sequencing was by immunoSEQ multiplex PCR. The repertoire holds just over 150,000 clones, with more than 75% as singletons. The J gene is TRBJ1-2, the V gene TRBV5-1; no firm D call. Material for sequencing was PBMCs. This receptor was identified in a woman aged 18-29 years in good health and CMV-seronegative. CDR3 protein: CASSLTQNGYTF. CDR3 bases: TGCGCCAGCAGCTTGACCCAGAATGGCTACACCTTC.